Below, one T cell receptor (beta chain) is given with its context. Its cognate antigen is unknown. The V segment lost 4 bases and the J segment 0 bases; nucleotides outside the gene matches: 3. Per the germline V gene, CDR1 is MGHDK and CDR2 is SYGVNS. The CDR3 consists of 15 residues. The sample comes from a study of cytomegalovirus exposure and HLA in healthy donors. PCR employed 60 Vbeta and 13 Jbeta primers. Profiling relied on immunoSEQ multiplex PCR, and the TCRdb table lists in-frame clones only, not all of them. The repertoire holds some 190,000 clones, 81% seen once, with more than 3% in the top ten. General study points: A later analysis found common viral pathogens apparently linked to several of the most significant clusters. Sequencing likely generated an artifact that appeared as a cluster of highly shared sequence variants.

The V gene is TRBV25-1, the J gene TRBJ2-3; TRBD2 agrees at 8 bases. Specimen: PBMCs. The TCR originated in a man aged 35 to 55 in good health and CMV-seropositive. This chain's CDR3 is CASSVAGTSTDTQYF. In DNA, the CDR3 is TGTGCCAGCAGTGTAGCGGGGACTAGCACAGATACGCAGTATTTT.